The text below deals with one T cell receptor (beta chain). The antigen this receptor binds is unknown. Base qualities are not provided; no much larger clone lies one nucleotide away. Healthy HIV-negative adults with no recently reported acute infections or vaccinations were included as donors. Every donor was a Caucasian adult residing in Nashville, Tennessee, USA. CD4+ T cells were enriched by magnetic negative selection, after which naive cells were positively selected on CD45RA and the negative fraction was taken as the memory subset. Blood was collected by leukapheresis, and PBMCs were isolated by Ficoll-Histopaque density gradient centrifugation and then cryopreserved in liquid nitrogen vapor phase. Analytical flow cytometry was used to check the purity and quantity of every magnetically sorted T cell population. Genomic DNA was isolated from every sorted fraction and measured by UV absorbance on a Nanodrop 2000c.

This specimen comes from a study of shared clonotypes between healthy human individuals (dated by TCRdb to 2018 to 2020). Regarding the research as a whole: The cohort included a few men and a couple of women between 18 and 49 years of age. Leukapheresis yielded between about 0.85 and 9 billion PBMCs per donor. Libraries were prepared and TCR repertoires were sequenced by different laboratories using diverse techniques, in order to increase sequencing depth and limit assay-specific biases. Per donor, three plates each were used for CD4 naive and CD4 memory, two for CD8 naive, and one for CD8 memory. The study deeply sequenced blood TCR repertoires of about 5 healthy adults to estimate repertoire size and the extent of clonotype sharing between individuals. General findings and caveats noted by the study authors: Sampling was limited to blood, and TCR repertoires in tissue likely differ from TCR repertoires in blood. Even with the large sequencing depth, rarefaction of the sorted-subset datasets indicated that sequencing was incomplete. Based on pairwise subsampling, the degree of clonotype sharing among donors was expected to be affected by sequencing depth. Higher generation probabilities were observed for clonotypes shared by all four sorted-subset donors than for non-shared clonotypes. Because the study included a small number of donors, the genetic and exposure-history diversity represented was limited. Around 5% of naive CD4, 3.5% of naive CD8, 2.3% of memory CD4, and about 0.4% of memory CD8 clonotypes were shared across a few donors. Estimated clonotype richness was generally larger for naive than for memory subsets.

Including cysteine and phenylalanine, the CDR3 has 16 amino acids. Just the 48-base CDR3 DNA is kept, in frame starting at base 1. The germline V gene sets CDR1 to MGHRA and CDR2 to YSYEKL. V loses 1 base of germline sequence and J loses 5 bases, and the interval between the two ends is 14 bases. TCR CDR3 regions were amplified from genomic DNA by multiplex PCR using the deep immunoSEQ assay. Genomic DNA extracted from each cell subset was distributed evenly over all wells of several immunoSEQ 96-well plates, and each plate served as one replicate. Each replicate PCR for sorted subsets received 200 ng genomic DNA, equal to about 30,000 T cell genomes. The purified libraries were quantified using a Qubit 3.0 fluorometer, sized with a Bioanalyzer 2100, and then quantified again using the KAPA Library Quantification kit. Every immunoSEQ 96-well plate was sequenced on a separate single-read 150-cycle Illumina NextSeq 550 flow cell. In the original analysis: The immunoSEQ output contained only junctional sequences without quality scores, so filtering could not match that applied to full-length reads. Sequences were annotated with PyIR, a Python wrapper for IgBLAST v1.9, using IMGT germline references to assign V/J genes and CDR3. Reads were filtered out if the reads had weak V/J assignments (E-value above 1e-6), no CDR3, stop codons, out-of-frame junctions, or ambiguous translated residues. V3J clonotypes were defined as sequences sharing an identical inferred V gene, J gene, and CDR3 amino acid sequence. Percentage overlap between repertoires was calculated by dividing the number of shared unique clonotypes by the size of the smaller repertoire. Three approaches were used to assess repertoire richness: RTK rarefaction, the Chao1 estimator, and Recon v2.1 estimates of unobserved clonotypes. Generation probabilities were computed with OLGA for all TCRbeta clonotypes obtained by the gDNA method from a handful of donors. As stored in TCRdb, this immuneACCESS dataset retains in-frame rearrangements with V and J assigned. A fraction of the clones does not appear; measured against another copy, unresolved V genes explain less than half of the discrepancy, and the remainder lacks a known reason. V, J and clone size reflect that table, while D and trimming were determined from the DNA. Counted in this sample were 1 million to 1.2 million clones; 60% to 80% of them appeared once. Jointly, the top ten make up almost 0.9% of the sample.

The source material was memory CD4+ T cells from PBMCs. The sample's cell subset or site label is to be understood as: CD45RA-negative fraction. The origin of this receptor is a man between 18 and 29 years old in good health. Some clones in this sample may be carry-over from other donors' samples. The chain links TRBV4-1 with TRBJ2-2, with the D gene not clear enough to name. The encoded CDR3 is CASSQGAARGTGELFF. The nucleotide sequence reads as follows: TGCGCCAGCAGCCAAGGAGCAGCCAGAGGAACCGGGGAGCTGTTTTTT.